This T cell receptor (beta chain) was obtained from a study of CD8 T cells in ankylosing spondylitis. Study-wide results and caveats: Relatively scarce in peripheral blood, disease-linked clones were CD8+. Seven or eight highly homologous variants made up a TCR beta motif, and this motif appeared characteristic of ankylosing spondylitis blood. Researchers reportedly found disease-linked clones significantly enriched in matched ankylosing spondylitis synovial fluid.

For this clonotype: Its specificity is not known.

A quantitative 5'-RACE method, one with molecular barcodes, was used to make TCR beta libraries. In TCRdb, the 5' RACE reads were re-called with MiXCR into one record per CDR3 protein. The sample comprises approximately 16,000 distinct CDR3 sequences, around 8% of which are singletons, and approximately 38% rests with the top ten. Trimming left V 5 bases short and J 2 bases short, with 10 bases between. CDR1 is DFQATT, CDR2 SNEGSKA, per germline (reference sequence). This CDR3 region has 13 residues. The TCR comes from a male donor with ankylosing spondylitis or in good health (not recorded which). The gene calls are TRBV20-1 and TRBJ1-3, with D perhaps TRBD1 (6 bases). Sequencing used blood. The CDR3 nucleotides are TGCAGTGCTGCCAGGGGAACTGGAAACACCATATATTTT. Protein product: CSAARGTGNTIYF.